This T cell receptor (beta chain) was captured in a study of T cell clones after liver transplantation. Findings and limits, study-wide: Graft donor-reactive T cells may have migrated into the graft rather than being deleted. In most of the 8 subjects, circulating graft-donor-reactive CD4 TCRbeta sequences fell significantly after transplant.

TCRdb's copy holds only in-frame clones and misses some; the assay was immunoSEQ multiplex PCR. The data show tens of thousands of clones, with roughly four fifths seen just once and approximately 0.45% held by the top ten. A note on this clone: Its antigen is as yet unknown.

V lost 5 bases, J lost 7 bases, and 20 bases lay in between. This CDR3 is 16 amino acids long. Looked up from germline, CDR1 is SEHNR and CDR2 is FQNEAQ (reference sequence). Sequenced here: CD4+ T cells from blood, sampled approximately 3.5 years after liver transplant. This TCR was recovered from a human patient who received a liver transplant. Some T cells may possibly be graft donor cells. V is TRBV7-9 and J is TRBJ1-4; possible D gene TRBD1, 5 bases. CDR3 DNA sequence: TGTGCCAGCAGCCCCCTCGGTGGAGGGGTAACTGAAAAACTGTTTTTT. It is translated as CASSPLGGGVTEKLFF.